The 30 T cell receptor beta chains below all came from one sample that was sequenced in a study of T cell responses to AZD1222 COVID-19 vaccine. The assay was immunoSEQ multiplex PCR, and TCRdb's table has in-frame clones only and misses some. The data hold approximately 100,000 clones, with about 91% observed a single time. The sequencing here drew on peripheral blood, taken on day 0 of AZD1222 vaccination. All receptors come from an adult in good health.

The CDR3 DNA sequence: TGTGCCATCAGGGACCGGGACGGAGATGATAATTCACCCCTCCACTTT. Its protein is CAIRDRDGDDNSPLHF. V gene TRBV10-3 combines with J gene TRBJ1-6; the D gene is possibly TRBD1 (5 bases). The CDR3 has 16 residues. The V gene's germline CDR1 is ENHRY and CDR2 SYGVKD. V was pared by 6 bases and J by 5 bases, with 17 bases between.

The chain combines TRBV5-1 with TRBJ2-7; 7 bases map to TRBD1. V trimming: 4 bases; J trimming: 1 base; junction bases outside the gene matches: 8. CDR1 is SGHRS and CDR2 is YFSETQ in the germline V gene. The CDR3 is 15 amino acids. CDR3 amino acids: CASSVTGTASYEQYF. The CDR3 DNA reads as TGCGCCAGCAGCGTGACCGGGACAGCATCCTACGAGCAGTACTTC.

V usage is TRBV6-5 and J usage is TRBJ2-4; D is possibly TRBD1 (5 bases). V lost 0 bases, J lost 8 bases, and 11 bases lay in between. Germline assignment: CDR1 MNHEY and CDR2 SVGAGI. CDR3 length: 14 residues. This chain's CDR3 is CASSYSSRRDIQYF. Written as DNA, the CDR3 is TGTGCCAGCAGTTACTCTAGTCGCAGGGACATTCAGTACTTC.

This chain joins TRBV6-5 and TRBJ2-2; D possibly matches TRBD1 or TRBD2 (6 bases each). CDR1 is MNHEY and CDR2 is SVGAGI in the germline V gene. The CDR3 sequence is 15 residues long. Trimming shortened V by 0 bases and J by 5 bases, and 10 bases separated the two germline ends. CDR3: CASSYSTGGTGELFF. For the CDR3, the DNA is TGTGCCAGCAGTTACTCGACAGGAGGGACCGGGGAGCTGTTTTTT.

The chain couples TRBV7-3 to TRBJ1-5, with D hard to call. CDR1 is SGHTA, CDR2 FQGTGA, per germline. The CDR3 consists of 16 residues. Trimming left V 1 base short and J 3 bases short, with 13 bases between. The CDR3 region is CASSLNPIGNNQPQHF. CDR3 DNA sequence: TGTGCCAGCAGCTTAAACCCCATAGGGAACAATCAGCCCCAGCATTTT.

This chain's CDR3 is CASSRDTARTDTQYF. The CDR3 DNA follows: TGTGCCAGCAGTCGGGACACAGCTAGGACAGATACGCAGTATTTT. The chain is built from TRBV27 and TRBJ2-3; D might be TRBD1 (6 bases). This CDR3 is 15 amino acids long. The V end was cut by 5 bases, the J end by 3 bases, with 15 bases between. Germline CDR1 is MNHEY and CDR2 is SMNVEV (reference sequence).

The CDR3, as DNA: TGTGCCAGCAGCAGGAGCGGACAAGAGACCCAGTACTTC. Translated: CASSRSGQETQYF. This chain links TRBV27 with TRBJ2-5; perhaps TRBD2 as D (5 bases). With 6 bases removed from V and 2 bases from J, the gap between germline ends came to 10 bases. Per germline, CDR1 MNHEY and CDR2 SMNVEV (reference sequence). The CDR3 spans 13 residues.

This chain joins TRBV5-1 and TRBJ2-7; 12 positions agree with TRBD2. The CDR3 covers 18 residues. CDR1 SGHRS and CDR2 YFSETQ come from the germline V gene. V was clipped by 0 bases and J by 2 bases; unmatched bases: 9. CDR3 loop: CASSLVLAGGPTPYEQYF. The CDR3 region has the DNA TGCGCCAGCAGCTTGGTCCTAGCGGGAGGGCCGACGCCCTACGAGCAGTACTTC.

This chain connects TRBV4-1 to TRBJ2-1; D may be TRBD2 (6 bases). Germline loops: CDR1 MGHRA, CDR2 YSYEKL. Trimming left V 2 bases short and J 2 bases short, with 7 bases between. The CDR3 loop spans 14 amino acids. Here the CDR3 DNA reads TGCGCCAGCAGCCAAAGGACTACCTACAATGAGCAGTTCTTC. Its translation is CASSQRTTYNEQFF.

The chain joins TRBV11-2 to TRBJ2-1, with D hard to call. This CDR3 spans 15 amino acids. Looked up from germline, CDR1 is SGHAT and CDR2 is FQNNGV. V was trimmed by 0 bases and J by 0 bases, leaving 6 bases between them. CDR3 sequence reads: CASSLDASSYNEQFF. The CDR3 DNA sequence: TGTGCCAGCAGCTTAGACGCTAGCTCCTACAATGAGCAGTTCTTC.

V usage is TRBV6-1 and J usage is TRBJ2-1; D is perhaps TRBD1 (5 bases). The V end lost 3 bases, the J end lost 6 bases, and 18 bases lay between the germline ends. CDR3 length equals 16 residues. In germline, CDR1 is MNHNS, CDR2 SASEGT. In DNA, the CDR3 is TGTGCCAGCAGTGATCAGCCACCGCCGACAGTCAATGAGCAGTTCTTC. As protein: CASSDQPPPTVNEQFF.

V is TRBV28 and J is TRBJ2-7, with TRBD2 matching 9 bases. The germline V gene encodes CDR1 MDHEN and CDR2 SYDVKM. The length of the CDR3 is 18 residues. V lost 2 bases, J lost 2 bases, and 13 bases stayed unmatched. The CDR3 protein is CASSLLAAAGGSTYEQYF. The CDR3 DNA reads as TGTGCCAGCAGTTTACTCGCGGCAGCGGGAGGTTCCACCTACGAGCAGTACTTC.

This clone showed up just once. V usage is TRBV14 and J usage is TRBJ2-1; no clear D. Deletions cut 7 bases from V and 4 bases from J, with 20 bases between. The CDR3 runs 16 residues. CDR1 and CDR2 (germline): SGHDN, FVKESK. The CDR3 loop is CASIEWPQSPYNEQFF. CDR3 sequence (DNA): TGTGCCAGCATCGAATGGCCCCAATCCCCTTACAATGAGCAGTTCTTC. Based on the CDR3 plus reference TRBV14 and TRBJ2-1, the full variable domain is EAGVTQFPSHSVIEKGQTVTLRCDPISGHDNLYWYRRVMGKEIKFLLHFVKESKQDESGMPNNRFLAERTGGTYSTLKVQPAELEDSGVYFCASIEWPQSPYNEQFFGPGTRLTVL.

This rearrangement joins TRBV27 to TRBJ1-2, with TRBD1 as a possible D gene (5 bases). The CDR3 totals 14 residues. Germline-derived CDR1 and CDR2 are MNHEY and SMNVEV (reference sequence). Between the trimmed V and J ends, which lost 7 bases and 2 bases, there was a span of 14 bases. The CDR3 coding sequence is TGTGCCAGCACCCCGCGGGGGGAGAACTATGGCTACACCTTC. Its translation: CASTPRGENYGYTF.

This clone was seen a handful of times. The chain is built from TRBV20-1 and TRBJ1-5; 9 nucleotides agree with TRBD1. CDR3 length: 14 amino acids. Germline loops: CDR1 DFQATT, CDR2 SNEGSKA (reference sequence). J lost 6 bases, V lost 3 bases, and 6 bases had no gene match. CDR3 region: CSASPPGQGQPQHF. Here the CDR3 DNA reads TGCAGTGCTAGTCCCCCGGGACAGGGTCAGCCCCAGCATTTT.

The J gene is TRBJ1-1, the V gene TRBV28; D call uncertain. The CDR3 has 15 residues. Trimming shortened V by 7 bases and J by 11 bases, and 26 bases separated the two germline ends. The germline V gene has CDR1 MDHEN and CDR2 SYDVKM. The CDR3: CASTLAARGLAEAFF. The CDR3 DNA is TGTGCCAGCACCCTCGCCGCCCGCGGTTTGGCGGAGGCTTTCTTT.

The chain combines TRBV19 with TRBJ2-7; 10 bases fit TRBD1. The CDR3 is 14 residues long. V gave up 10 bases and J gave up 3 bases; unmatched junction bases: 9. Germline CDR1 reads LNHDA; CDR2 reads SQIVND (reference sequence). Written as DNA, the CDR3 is TGTGCCACTAGGACAGGGGGTTTATTCTACGAGCAGTACTTC. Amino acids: CATRTGGLFYEQYF.

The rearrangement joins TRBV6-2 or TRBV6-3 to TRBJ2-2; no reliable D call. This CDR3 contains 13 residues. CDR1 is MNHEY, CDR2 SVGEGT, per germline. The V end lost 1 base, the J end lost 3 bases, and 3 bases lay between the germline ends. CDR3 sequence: CASSYFDTGELFF. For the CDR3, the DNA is TGTGCCAGCAGTTACTTCGACACCGGGGAGCTGTTTTTT.

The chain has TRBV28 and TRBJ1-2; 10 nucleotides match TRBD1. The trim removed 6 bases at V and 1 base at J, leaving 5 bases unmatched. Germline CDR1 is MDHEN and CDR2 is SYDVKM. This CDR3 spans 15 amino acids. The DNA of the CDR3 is TGTGCCAGCAGCCGACAGGGGGCGGTTAACTATGGCTACACCTTC. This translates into CASSRQGAVNYGYTF.

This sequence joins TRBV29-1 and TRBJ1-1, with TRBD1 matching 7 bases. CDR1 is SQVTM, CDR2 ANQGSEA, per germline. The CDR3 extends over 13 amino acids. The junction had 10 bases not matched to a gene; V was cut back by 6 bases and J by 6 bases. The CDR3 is CSVPSLQGPEAFF. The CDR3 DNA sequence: TGCAGCGTCCCCTCCCTACAGGGGCCTGAAGCTTTCTTT.

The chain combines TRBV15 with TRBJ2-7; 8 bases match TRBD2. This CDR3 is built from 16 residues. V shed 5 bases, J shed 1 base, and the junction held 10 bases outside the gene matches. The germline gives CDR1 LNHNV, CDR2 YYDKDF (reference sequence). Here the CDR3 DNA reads TGTGCCACCAGCGGCTTTGGGAGCGGGAGTTCCTACGAGCAGTACTTC. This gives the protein CATSGFGSGSSYEQYF.

The CDR3 here is CASSPYMVNTEAFF. CDR3 nucleotides: TGTGCCAGCAGCCCCTATATGGTGAACACTGAAGCTTTCTTT. The chain has TRBV5-5 and TRBJ1-1, with D uncertain. Trimming took 4 bases from V and 0 from J, leaving 10 bases between them. The length of the CDR3 is 14 residues. Germline V gene lookup returns CDR1 SGHKS and CDR2 YYEKEE (reference sequence).

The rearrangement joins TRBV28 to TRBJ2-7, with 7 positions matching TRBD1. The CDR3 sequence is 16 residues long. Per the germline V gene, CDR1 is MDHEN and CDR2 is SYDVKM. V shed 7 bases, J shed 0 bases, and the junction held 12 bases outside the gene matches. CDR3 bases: TGTGCCAGCATACCCACCCCGGGACAGAACTCCTACGAGCAGTACTTC. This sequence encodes CASIPTPGQNSYEQYF.

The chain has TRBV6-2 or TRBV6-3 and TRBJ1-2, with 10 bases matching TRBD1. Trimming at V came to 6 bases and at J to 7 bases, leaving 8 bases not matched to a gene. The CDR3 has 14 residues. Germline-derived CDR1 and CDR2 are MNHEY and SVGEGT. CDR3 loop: CASSQTGGSTGYTF. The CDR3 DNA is TGTGCCAGCAGCCAGACAGGGGGCTCTACTGGCTACACCTTC.

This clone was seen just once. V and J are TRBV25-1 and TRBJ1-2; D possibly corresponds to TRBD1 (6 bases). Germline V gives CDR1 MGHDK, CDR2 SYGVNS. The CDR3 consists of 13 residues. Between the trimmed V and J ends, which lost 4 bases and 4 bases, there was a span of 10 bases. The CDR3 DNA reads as TGTGCCAGCAGTGTAACAGGGATCTATGGCTACACCTTC. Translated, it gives CASSVTGIYGYTF.

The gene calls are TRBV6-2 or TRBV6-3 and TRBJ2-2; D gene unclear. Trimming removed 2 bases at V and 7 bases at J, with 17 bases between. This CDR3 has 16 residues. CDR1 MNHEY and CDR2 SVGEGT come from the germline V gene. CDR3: CASSYGPGPTHGELFF. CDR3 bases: TGTGCCAGCAGTTACGGGCCGGGCCCAACCCACGGGGAGCTGTTTTTT.

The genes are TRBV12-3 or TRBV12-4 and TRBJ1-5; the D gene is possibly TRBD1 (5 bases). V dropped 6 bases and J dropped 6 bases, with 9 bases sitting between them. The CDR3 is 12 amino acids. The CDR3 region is CASRVGRQPQHF. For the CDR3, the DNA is TGTGCCAGCAGGGTGGGGCGTCAGCCCCAGCATTTT.

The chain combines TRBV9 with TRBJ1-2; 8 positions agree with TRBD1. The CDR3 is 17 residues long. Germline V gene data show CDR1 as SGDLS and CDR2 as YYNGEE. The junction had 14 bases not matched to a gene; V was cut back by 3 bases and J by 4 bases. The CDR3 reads CASSAHSDRGGAYGYTF. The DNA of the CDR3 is TGTGCCAGCAGCGCGCACTCCGACAGGGGAGGTGCCTATGGCTACACCTTC.

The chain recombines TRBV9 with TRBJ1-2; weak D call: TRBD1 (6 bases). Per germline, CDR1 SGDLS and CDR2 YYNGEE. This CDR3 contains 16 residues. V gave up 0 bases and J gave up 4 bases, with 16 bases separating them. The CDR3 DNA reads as TGTGCCAGCAGCGTAGCCCCCAGGGGCGAATTCTATGGCTACACCTTC. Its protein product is CASSVAPRGEFYGYTF.

CDR3 coding DNA: TGTGCCAGCAGCACGGTCCGGGACAACAATCAGCCCCAGCATTTT. It is translated as CASSTVRDNNQPQHF. The chain recombines TRBV6-2 or TRBV6-3 with TRBJ1-5; TRBD1 might be the D (6 bases). The CDR3 spans 15 residues. Looked up from germline, CDR1 is MNHEY and CDR2 is SVGEGT. V dropped 6 bases and J dropped 3 bases, with 15 bases sitting between them.